This entry features one TCR beta chain sequence. Antigen: not known. The naive CD8 population came from CD45RO-negative cells selected for CCR7, without terminally differentiated effector memory CD45RA+ cells. Among the donors, all were Caucasian adults who lived in Nashville, Tennessee. The entry originates in a study of shared clonotypes between healthy human individuals. Study-wide points: Only blood was sampled; tissue repertoires likely differ. In general, naive subsets displayed greater estimated richness than memory subsets did. Clonotype sharing levels among donors were expected to vary with sequencing depth.

Some clones are missing from TCRdb's copy, which holds only in-frame ones; the method was immunoSEQ multiplex PCR. The data hold over 2,000,000 clones, with around 95% observed a single time. Germline V gene data show CDR1 as SGHRS and CDR2 as YFSETQ. V lost 2 bases, J lost 2 bases, and 3 bases stayed unmatched. The CDR3 extends over 15 amino acids. This chain joins TRBV5-1 and TRBJ1-4; TRBD1 matches 7 bases. The TCR originated in a man between 18 and 29 years old in good health. Some clones in this sample may be carry-over from other donors' samples. Sequences were obtained from naive CD8+ T cells from PBMCs. CDR3 in amino acids: CASSFTTGTNEKLFF. The CDR3, as DNA: TGCGCCAGCAGCTTTACGACAGGGACTAATGAAAAACTGTTTTTT.